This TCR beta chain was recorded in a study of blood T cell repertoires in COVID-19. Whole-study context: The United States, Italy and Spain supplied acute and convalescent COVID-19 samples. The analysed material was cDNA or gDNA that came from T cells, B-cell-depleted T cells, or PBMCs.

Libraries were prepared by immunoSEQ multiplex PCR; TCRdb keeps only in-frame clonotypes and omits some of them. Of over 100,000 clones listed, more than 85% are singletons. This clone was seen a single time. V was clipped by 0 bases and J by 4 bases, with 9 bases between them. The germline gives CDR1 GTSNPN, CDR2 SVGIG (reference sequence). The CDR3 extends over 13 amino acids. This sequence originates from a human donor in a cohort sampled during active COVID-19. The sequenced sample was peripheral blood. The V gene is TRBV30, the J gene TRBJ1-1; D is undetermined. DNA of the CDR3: TGTGCCTGGAGTGTACCGGTACCCACTGAAGCTTTCTTT. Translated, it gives CAWSVPVPTEAFF. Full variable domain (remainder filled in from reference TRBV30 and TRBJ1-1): SQTIHQWPATLVQPVGSPLSLECTVEGTSNPNLYWYRQAAGRGLQLLFYSVGIGQISSEVPQNLSASRPQDRQFILSSKKLLLSDSGFYLCAWSVPVPTEAFFGQGTRLTVV.